This T cell receptor (beta chain) was recovered during a study of blood T cell repertoires in COVID-19. Overall study context: Researchers got acute and convalescent COVID-19 samples from the United States, Italy and Spain. The analysed material was cDNA or gDNA that came from T cells, B-cell-depleted T cells, or PBMCs.

Original analysis: Cell counts per sample came from amplifying reference gene primers. The method was immunoSEQ multiplex PCR; TCRdb's version includes in-frame clones alone and lacks a portion of them. The DNA gave D and trimming, while V, J and clone size come from that table. The sample has about 140,000 clones, more than 75% seen once; the top ten hold 8.6%. Trimming pared 4 bases from V and 6 bases from J, leaving 15 bases between. CDR3 length: 14 residues. CDR1 MNHEY and CDR2 SMNVEV come from the germline V gene (reference sequence). Sequenced input: peripheral blood. The sequence came from a woman aged 45 to 65 with active or convalescent COVID-19. The chain is built from TRBV27 and TRBJ1-2; D is uncertain. The CDR3 nucleotides read TGTGCCAGCAGTTCCTTAGACTGGGGAGATGGCTACACCTTC. It encodes CASSSLDWGDGYTF.